The 21 T cell receptor beta chains below come from one sample, sequenced in a study of T cells in Graves' hyperthyroidism and ophthalmopathy. TCR beta CDR3 regions were amplified from RNA. First-round RT-PCR targeting the TCR CDR3 was performed with the HTBI primer set. From the multiplex PCR reads, TCRdb called clonotypes with MiXCR, one entry per CDR3 protein. Found here are fewer than 550,000 distinct CDR3 sequences, approximately 15% of them singletons; the top ten hold around 14%. Sequenced: blood. Receptors originate from a young woman with Graves' hyperthyroidism.

About this clonotype itself: A read error may account for a junction end that differs from germline. The chain employs TRBV5-1 and TRBJ1-2, with D possibly TRBD1 on 5 matching bases. Germline CDR1 reads SGHRS; CDR2 reads YFSETQ. The CDR3 totals 13 residues. The CDR3 reads CASSNGTVYGYTF. The CDR3 DNA sequence: TGTGCCAGCAGCAACGGGACGGTCTATGGCTACACCTTC.

The genes are TRBV6-2 or TRBV6-3 and TRBJ2-1, with 9 nucleotides matching TRBD2. Germline loops: CDR1 MNHEY, CDR2 SVGEGT. V was pared by 6 bases and J by 2 bases, with 11 bases of the junction left unmatched. CDR3 length: 17 amino acids. The CDR3 coding sequence is TGTGCCAGCAGAAGGGGGCTCGCGGGGGGGACCTACAATGAGCAGTTCTTC. This gives the protein CASRRGLAGGTYNEQFF.

The rearrangement links TRBV28 to TRBJ2-6; 8 nucleotides line up with TRBD1. Germline CDR1 reads MDHEN; CDR2 reads SYDVKM. Trimming removed 5 bases from V and 0 bases from J; junction bases left unmatched: 6. This CDR3 comprises 17 residues. The CDR3 bases are TGTGCCAGCAGTCCGGACAGGGTACGCTCTGGGGCCAACGTCCTGACTTTC. Its protein product is CASSPDRVRSGANVLTF.

There are many counts of this clonotype. The chain uses TRBV20-1 and TRBJ2-1; TRBD2 agrees at 10 bases. The CDR3 totals 16 residues. Losses at the gene ends were 3 bases for V and 7 bases for J; bases not matched to a gene: 12. Germline V gives CDR1 DFQATT, CDR2 SNEGSKA (reference sequence). For the CDR3, the DNA is TGCAGTGCTAGTTCGGTTCTAGCGGGAGTTGGGAATGAGCAGTTCTTC. Translating it yields CSASSVLAGVGNEQFF.

This clonotype was detected many times. The V call is TRBV27, the J call TRBJ1-6, with TRBD1 as a possible D gene (5 bases). Germline loops: CDR1 MNHEY, CDR2 SMNVEV (reference sequence). Trimming stripped 5 bases from V and 0 bases from J, with 20 bases between. The CDR3 has 19 amino acids. CDR3 nucleotides: TGTGCCAGCAGTCCCCGCGGGGGGAGTATTAACTCCTATAATTCACCCCTCCACTTT. Encoded protein: CASSPRGGSINSYNSPLHF.

In its sample, this clonotype was seen many times. Its ends do not fully match the called genes, so a read error is possible. V and J are TRBV3-1 and TRBJ1-1; D is unclear. CDR1 and CDR2 (germline): LGHDT, YNNKEL (reference sequence). The CDR3 is made up of 12 amino acids. The CDR3 loop reads CASRQGHTEAFF. CDR3 bases: TGTGCCAGCAGGCAAGGCCACACTGAAGCTTTCTTT.

In its sample, this clonotype was seen many times. This chain uses TRBV4-1 with TRBJ2-7, with D possibly TRBD1 on 5 matching bases. V dropped 5 bases and J dropped 2 bases, with 10 bases sitting between them. CDR1 is MGHRA and CDR2 is YSYEKL in the germline V gene. The CDR3 length is 13 residues. Written as DNA, the CDR3 is TGCGCCAGCAGCAGACAGTACCCCTACGAGCAGTACTTC. It encodes CASSRQYPYEQYF.

The V call is TRBV5-1, the J call TRBJ1-5; unclear D gene. Looked up from germline, CDR1 is SGHRS and CDR2 is YFSETQ. V lost 0 bases and J 15 bases, leaving 13 bases between the germline ends. The CDR3 spans 12 residues. Written as DNA, the CDR3 is TGCGCCAGCAGCTTGGATGGCAGTCAATGGCATTTT. Amino acids: CASSLDGSQWHF.

The sample holds many counts of this clonotype. This rearrangement joins TRBV2 to TRBJ2-1; D is tentatively TRBD1 or TRBD2 (5 bases each). The CDR3 contains 15 residues. The ends were cut back, 5 bases at V and 2 bases at J, with 13 bases in the middle. Germline V gene sequence: CDR1 SNHLY, CDR2 FYNNEI. The CDR3 DNA sequence: TGTGCCAGCAGTTGGGACGGACCCCCCTACAATGAGCAGTTCTTC. The encoded protein is CASSWDGPPYNEQFF. Drawing the rest from reference TRBV2 and TRBJ2-1, the complete variable domain is EPEVTQTPSHQVTQMGQEVILRCVPISNHLYFYWYRQILGQKVEFLVSFYNNEISEKSEIFDDQFSVERPDGSNFTLKIRSTKLEDSAMYFCASSWDGPPYNEQFFGPGTRLTVL.

In its sample, this clonotype was seen many times. The chain couples TRBV18 to TRBJ1-2; D uncertain. V was cut by 1 base and J by 5 bases, with 20 bases left in between. Germline CDR1 KGHSH, CDR2 LQKENI. There are 17 residues in the CDR3. CDR3 loop: CASSPLRVLIGIYGYTF. CDR3 DNA sequence: TGTGCCAGCTCACCACTCCGGGTCCTGATCGGGATTTATGGCTACACCTTC.

This clonotype turned up a few times. This chain links TRBV4-1 with TRBJ2-1; D uncertain. CDR1 is MGHRA and CDR2 is YSYEKL in the germline V gene. The CDR3 covers 14 residues. Deletions cut 3 bases from V and 5 bases from J, with 11 bases between. CDR3: CASSHLGADNEQFF. CDR3 bases: TGCGCCAGCAGCCACCTAGGTGCGGACAATGAGCAGTTCTTC.

This clonotype was detected many times. This chain joins TRBV15 and TRBJ2-1, with 10 bases fitting TRBD2. The CDR3 runs 16 residues. CDR1 is LNHNV and CDR2 is YYDKDF in the germline V gene (reference sequence). V trimming: 3 bases; J trimming: 2 bases; junction bases outside the gene matches: 4. CDR3 sequence reads: CATSSLAGDPYNEQFF. CDR3 DNA sequence: TGTGCCACCAGCAGCCTAGCGGGGGACCCCTACAATGAGCAGTTCTTC.

This clonotype has ten or more counts. The rearrangement links TRBV11-2 to TRBJ1-2; D is uncertain. The CDR3 loop spans 16 amino acids. CDR1 and CDR2 (germline): SGHAT, FQNNGV. V lost 1 base and J lost 2, with 14 bases in between. The CDR3 DNA follows: TGTGCCAGCAGCTTAGTACTGTGGGCGGACAACTATGGCTACACCTTC. Residues: CASSLVLWADNYGYTF. Based on the CDR3 plus reference TRBV11-2 and TRBJ1-2, the full variable domain is EAGVAQSPRYKIIEKRQSVAFWCNPISGHATLYWYQQILGQGPKLLIQFQNNGVVDDSQLPKDRFSAERLKGVDSTLKIQPAKLEDSAVYLCASSLVLWADNYGYTFGSGTRLTVV.

This clonotype appeared many times. The V call is TRBV5-1, the J call TRBJ2-7; 7 bases fit TRBD1. The V segment lost 4 bases and the J segment 3 bases; nucleotides outside the gene matches: 10. This CDR3 has 15 amino acids. Germline CDR1 SGHRS, CDR2 YFSETQ. The CDR3 DNA reads TGCGCCAGCAGCCCGGGGACAGACCTCCTCTACGAGCAGTACTTC. As protein: CASSPGTDLLYEQYF.

Only a few counts were recorded for this clonotype. This chain links TRBV19 with TRBJ2-5, with 10 bases that match TRBD1. Germline CDR1 LNHDA, CDR2 SQIVND (reference sequence). The V gene end was trimmed by 5 bases and the J gene end by 4 bases; junction bases not matched to a gene: 10. This CDR3 has 16 amino acids. CDR3 coding DNA: TGTGCCAGTAGTTCGTCGACAGGGGGCTCTTTAGAGACCCAGTACTTC. It codes for CASSSSTGGSLETQYF.

V is TRBV2 and J is TRBJ2-7; D not certain. Per germline, CDR1 SNHLY and CDR2 FYNNEI. The length of the CDR3 is 12 residues. Trimming removed 7 bases from V and 0 bases from J, with 7 bases in between. Written as DNA, the CDR3 is TGTGCCAGCACGGGCAACTCCTACGAGCAGTACTTC. This codes for CASTGNSYEQYF.

In this sample, this clonotype turned up many times. The chain employs TRBV2 and TRBJ1-4; D gene ambiguous. Germline CDR1 reads SNHLY; CDR2 reads FYNNEI. The V gene lost 7 bases and the J gene lost 3 bases, with 15 bases spanning the gap. The CDR3 loop spans 15 amino acids. In nucleotides, the CDR3 is TGTGCCAGCATCAAAGCGAGGCAGTCTAATGAAAAACTGTTTTTT. Protein: CASIKARQSNEKLFF.

This clonotype was found a few times. The chain links TRBV28 to TRBJ2-7; the match to TRBD1 covers 12 bases. J gave up 6 bases and V 6 bases, and 9 bases lay outside the gene matches. CDR3 length: 15 residues. Per germline, CDR1 MDHEN and CDR2 SYDVKM. CDR3 amino acids: CASRSRDRGLFEQYF. In nucleotides, the CDR3 is TGTGCCAGCAGGAGCCGGGACAGGGGGCTTTTCGAGCAGTACTTC. The full variable domain, its missing parts supplied by reference TRBV28 and TRBJ2-7, is DVKVTQSSRYLVKRTGEKVFLECVQDMDHENMFWYRQDPGLGLRLIYFSYDVKMKEKGDIPEGYSVSREKKERFSLILESASTNQTSMYLCASRSRDRGLFEQYFGPGTRLTVT.

This clonotype occurred a few times. A much more abundant neighbour one base away suggests this may be a read error. This chain links TRBV18 with TRBJ2-3; D gene ambiguous. Germline CDR1 KGHSH, CDR2 LQKENI. This CDR3 is built from 14 residues. In DNA, the CDR3 is TGTGCCGGCTCACCACCGTCTCTGGCAGATACGCAGTATTTT. Its protein is CAGSPPSLADTQYF. Full variable domain (outside the CDR3, taken from reference TRBV18 and TRBJ2-3): NAGVMQNPRHLVRRRGQEARLRCSPMKGHSHVYWYRQLPEEGLKFMVYLQKENIIDESGMPKERFSAEFPKEGPSILRIQQVVRGDSAAYFCAGSPPSLADTQYFGPGTRLTVL.

The CDR3 DNA reads TGCGCCAGCAGCCAAGACCGACAGGAGGGCACTGAAGCTTTCTTT. It encodes CASSQDRQEGTEAFF. V gene TRBV4-1 combines with J gene TRBJ1-1; D might be TRBD1 (6 bases). This CDR3 comprises 15 residues. Trimming removed 0 bases at V and 4 bases at J, with 12 bases between. Germline loops: CDR1 MGHRA, CDR2 YSYEKL.

The chain recombines TRBV9 with TRBJ1-2; D might be TRBD1 (5 bases). Germline V gene lookup returns CDR1 SGDLS and CDR2 YYNGEE. The CDR3 consists of 14 residues. Trimming cost V 4 bases and J 13 bases, with 23 bases left between them. The CDR3 loop is CASSLEDTPLPITF. CDR3 DNA sequence: TGTGCCAGCAGCCTCGAGGACACCCCGCTCCCTATCACCTTC. Drawing the rest from reference TRBV9 and TRBJ1-2, the complete variable domain is DSGVTQTPKHLITATGQRVTLRCSPRSGDLSVYWYQQSLDQGLQFLIQYYNGEERAKGNILERFSAQQFPDLHSELNLSSLELGDSALYFCASSLEDTPLPITFGSGTRLTVV.